The 30 T cell receptor beta chains below were found in one sample sequenced in a study of PD-L1 blockade in urothelial cancer. Indicated time point: peripheral blood 6 weeks after treatment start. TCRdb keeps only in-frame clones here, not all; method: immunoSEQ multiplex PCR. Of 29,000 or so clones detected, about 85% appear once; the ten largest clones hold approximately 3%. The specimen comprised PBMCs, sampled around atezolizumab (anti-PD-L1) treatment. The receptors originated from a man aged 70 or older with urothelial cancer.

The chain carries TRBV5-4 and TRBJ1-1, with TRBD1 matching 9 bases. The CDR3 has 17 residues. Germline values: CDR1 SGHNT, CDR2 YYREEE (reference sequence). V shed 3 bases and J 1 base; nucleotides not matched to a gene: 10. The CDR3 reads CASSSGKDRGSNTEAFF. The CDR3 DNA is TGTGCCAGCAGCTCCGGAAAGGACAGGGGCTCGAACACTGAAGCTTTCTTT.

V usage is TRBV7-2 and J usage is TRBJ1-6; 9 nucleotides line up with TRBD1. The length of the CDR3 is 14 residues. The J segment lost 7 bases and the V segment lost 5 bases, leaving 3 bases of the junction unmatched. The germline V gene encodes CDR1 SGHTA and CDR2 FQGNSA. CDR3 in DNA: TGTGCCAGCAGCAACGACAGGGGGAATTCACCCCTCCACTTT. Residues: CASSNDRGNSPLHF.

The rearrangement joins TRBV28 to TRBJ1-5; D call uncertain. Germline loops: CDR1 MDHEN, CDR2 SYDVKM. V was trimmed by 6 bases and J by 3 bases, leaving 6 bases between them. The CDR3 spans 12 residues. The CDR3 nucleotides are TGTGCCAGCAGGCAGAACAATCAGCCCCAGCATTTT. Its translation is CASRQNNQPQHF.

The chain uses TRBV11-2 and TRBJ2-1; 9 nucleotides match TRBD2. From germline, CDR1 is SGHAT and CDR2 FQNNGV. With V trimmed by 1 base and J by 9 bases, 7 bases remained unmatched. The CDR3 loop spans 15 amino acids. The CDR3 reads CASSLVLAGNAEQFF. The CDR3 region has the DNA TGTGCCAGCAGCTTAGTGCTAGCGGGAAACGCTGAGCAGTTCTTC. The full variable domain, its missing parts supplied by reference TRBV11-2 and TRBJ2-1, is EAGVAQSPRYKIIEKRQSVAFWCNPISGHATLYWYQQILGQGPKLLIQFQNNGVVDDSQLPKDRFSAERLKGVDSTLKIQPAKLEDSAVYLCASSLVLAGNAEQFFGPGTRLTVL.

The DNA of the CDR3 is TGTGCCAGCAGTCAACTCGCAAGCTACAATGAGCAGTTCTTC. As protein: CASSQLASYNEQFF. This sequence joins TRBV2 and TRBJ2-1; D gene ambiguous. The CDR3 runs to 14 residues. Germline V gene data show CDR1 as SNHLY and CDR2 as FYNNEI. V dropped 5 bases and J dropped 3 bases, with 11 bases sitting between them.

The chain joins TRBV28 to TRBJ2-2, with 8 bases aligning to TRBD1. Per the germline V gene, CDR1 is MDHEN and CDR2 is SYDVKM. The J segment lost 4 bases and the V segment lost 6 bases, leaving 4 bases of the junction unmatched. The CDR3 totals 14 residues. CDR3 sequence (DNA): TGTGCCAGCAGACGACAGGGGAGCACCGGGGAGCTGTTTTTT. Amino acid sequence: CASRRQGSTGELFF.

The CDR3 loop reads CASRGTGRVYGYTF. The CDR3 bases are TGTGCCAGCAGGGGGACAGGGAGGGTCTATGGCTACACCTTC. This sequence joins TRBV28 and TRBJ1-2; 9 positions agree with TRBD1. The CDR3 is 14 amino acids. From germline, CDR1 is MDHEN and CDR2 SYDVKM. V gave up 6 bases and J gave up 4 bases; unmatched junction bases: 6.

This clone occurred once. The chain is built from TRBV30 and TRBJ1-2, with TRBD1 identical over 11 bases. The CDR3 extends over 14 amino acids. The germline V gene encodes CDR1 GTSNPN and CDR2 SVGIG (reference sequence). V shed 2 bases, J shed 3 bases, and the junction held 2 bases outside the gene matches. The DNA for the CDR3 is TGTGCCTGGAGTTCGGGACAGGGGGACTATGGCTACACCTTC. It encodes CAWSSGQGDYGYTF.

This clone turned up a few times. The chain has TRBV25-1 and TRBJ2-5, with 16 nucleotides matching TRBD2. V lost 2 bases to trimming and J lost 5 bases; unmatched junction nucleotides: 2. The length of the CDR3 is 16 residues. The germline gives CDR1 MGHDK, CDR2 SYGVNS. CDR3 amino acids: CASSEGTSGRAETQYF. CDR3 nucleotide sequence: TGTGCCAGCAGTGAAGGGACTAGCGGGAGGGCCGAGACCCAGTACTTC.

V usage is TRBV19 and J usage is TRBJ2-2; D possibly corresponds to TRBD2 (5 bases). Germline-derived CDR1 and CDR2 are LNHDA and SQIVND (reference sequence). The V and J ends lost 6 bases and 2 bases respectively, with 16 bases between them. This CDR3 has 16 residues. In DNA form, the CDR3 reads TGTGCCAGTAGGGAGTTAGGGTCGGGAAACACCGGGGAGCTGTTTTTT. Translated: CASRELGSGNTGELFF.

This chain joins TRBV6-5 and TRBJ2-3; 9 nucleotides align to TRBD1. V lost 6 bases to trimming and J lost 1 base; unmatched junction nucleotides: 5. CDR3 size: 15 residues. CDR1 and CDR2 (germline): MNHEY, SVGAGI. Written as DNA, the CDR3 is TGTGCCAGCAGCACCGGGACAGGGCGCACAGATACGCAGTATTTT. Protein product: CASSTGTGRTDTQYF.

The chain recombines TRBV7-2 with TRBJ1-6, with a tentative D call TRBD1 (5 bases). Trimming removed 2 bases at V and 10 bases at J, with 12 bases between. The CDR3 runs to 14 residues. Germline assignment: CDR1 SGHTA and CDR2 FQGNSA. The CDR3 DNA reads as TGTGCCAGCAGCTTACAGGGCTCGAAATCACCCCTCCACTTT. Amino acids: CASSLQGSKSPLHF. Using reference TRBV7-2 and TRBJ1-6 for the parts outside the CDR3, the full variable domain is GAGVSQSPSNKVTEKGKDVELRCDPISGHTALYWYRQSLGQGLEFLIYFQGNSAPDKSGLPSDRFSAERTGGSVSTLTIQRTQQEDSAVYLCASSLQGSKSPLHFGNGTRLTVT.

The V gene is TRBV27, the J gene TRBJ1-5; TRBD1 agrees at 7 bases. From germline, CDR1 is MNHEY and CDR2 SMNVEV (reference sequence). The CDR3 contains 13 residues. The DNA for the CDR3 is TGTGTCACCTCCCCGACAGGGCGGCAGCCCCAGCATTTT. Translating gives CVTSPTGRQPQHF.

V gene TRBV30 combines with J gene TRBJ1-2; unclear D gene. Germline V gives CDR1 GTSNPN, CDR2 SVGIG (reference sequence). The length of the CDR3 is 13 residues. V dropped 0 bases and J dropped 2 bases, with 7 bases sitting between them. In nucleotides, the CDR3 is TGTGCCTGGAGTGTACTGAACAACTATGGCTACACCTTC. Protein sequence: CAWSVLNNYGYTF. Together with reference TRBV30 and TRBJ1-2, the CDR3 gives the full variable domain: SQTIHQWPATLVQPVGSPLSLECTVEGTSNPNLYWYRQAAGRGLQLLFYSVGIGQISSEVPQNLSASRPQDRQFILSSKKLLLSDSGFYLCAWSVLNNYGYTFGSGTRLTVV.

The chain couples TRBV4-3 to TRBJ1-2; 9 bases fit TRBD1. V shed 5 bases and J 10 bases; nucleotides not matched to a gene: 11. CDR1 and CDR2 from the germline V gene are LGHNA and YSLEER. The length of the CDR3 is 14 residues. CDR3 protein: CASSSSRTGVDYTF. DNA for the CDR3: TGCGCCAGCAGCTCTTCCCGGACAGGGGTCGACTACACCTTC.

The chain links TRBV5-4 to TRBJ2-6; D is perhaps TRBD2 (5 bases). The V gene lost 4 bases and the J gene lost 4 bases, with 21 bases spanning the gap. The CDR3 extends over 18 amino acids. The germline V gene encodes CDR1 SGHNT and CDR2 YYREEE (reference sequence). The CDR3 loop is CASSLEGGRPPGANVLTF. The CDR3 DNA sequence: TGTGCCAGCAGCCTTGAGGGCGGCCGCCCCCCAGGGGCCAACGTCCTGACTTTC.

DNA of the CDR3: TGTGCCAGCAGTTCGGGACAGGGTATAGCCAAAAACATTCAGTACTTC. Protein product: CASSSGQGIAKNIQYF. The chain joins TRBV5-8 to TRBJ2-4, with 9 bases aligning to TRBD1. In germline, CDR1 is SGHTS, CDR2 YDEGEE. After removal of 5 bases from V and 0 bases from J, the junction contained 6 bases not matched to a gene. This CDR3 is built from 16 residues.

This clone was picked up one time. This CDR3 reads CASSLEASGGVLGRTDTQYF. The CDR3, as DNA: TGCGCCAGCAGCTTGGAGGCTAGCGGGGGCGTCCTTGGTAGGACAGATACGCAGTATTTT. This chain connects TRBV5-1 to TRBJ2-3; TRBD2 matches 10 bases. The CDR3 extends over 20 amino acids. Germline V gives CDR1 SGHRS, CDR2 YFSETQ. The J segment lost 3 bases and the V segment lost 0 bases, leaving 16 bases of the junction unmatched.

The chain has TRBV5-6 and TRBJ2-2, with a tentative D call TRBD1 (5 bases). Germline CDR1 and CDR2: SGHDT and YYEEEE. The V and J ends lost 1 base and 5 bases respectively, with 6 bases between them. This CDR3 region has 13 residues. CDR3 amino acids: CASSLQGTGELFF. In DNA, the CDR3 is TGTGCCAGCAGCTTGCAGGGAACCGGGGAGCTGTTTTTT.

The CDR3: CASSRSGIPNEQFF. CDR3 sequence (DNA): TGTGCCAGCAGCCGAAGCGGGATTCCTAATGAGCAGTTCTTC. The J gene is TRBJ2-1, the V gene TRBV5-6; 7 positions match TRBD2. The CDR3 is 14 residues long. Germline V gene sequence: CDR1 SGHDT, CDR2 YYEEEE. The V gene end was trimmed by 4 bases and the J gene end by 7 bases; junction bases not matched to a gene: 8.

The V and J genes are TRBV7-3 and TRBJ2-6; D might be TRBD1 (5 bases). CDR3 length: 17 amino acids. V dropped 1 base and J dropped 0 bases, with 10 bases sitting between them. Germline V CDR1 and CDR2: SGHTA, FQGTGA. For the CDR3, the DNA is TGTGCCAGCAGCTTAAGGGCAGGGAACTCTGGGGCCAACGTCCTGACTTTC. Its protein is CASSLRAGNSGANVLTF.

The rearrangement links TRBV5-8 to TRBJ2-4; D remains ambiguous. Germline values: CDR1 SGHTS, CDR2 YDEGEE. This CDR3 region has 15 residues. Trimming cost V 0 bases and J 3 bases, with 10 bases left between them. The CDR3 reads CASSLGSTVKNIQYF. CDR3 in DNA: TGTGCCAGCAGCTTGGGATCTACAGTCAAAAACATTCAGTACTTC.

The rearrangement joins TRBV28 to TRBJ1-5, with 8 positions matching TRBD1. Germline CDR1 reads MDHEN; CDR2 reads SYDVKM. Losses at the gene ends were 6 bases for V and 5 bases for J; bases not matched to a gene: 6. The CDR3 is 14 amino acids. This chain's CDR3 is CASRTKDRDQPQHF. In DNA form, the CDR3 reads TGTGCCAGCAGGACTAAGGACAGGGATCAGCCCCAGCATTTT.

The chain recombines TRBV5-1 with TRBJ2-7; 8 bases are shared with TRBD1. Germline loops: CDR1 SGHRS, CDR2 YFSETQ. There are 14 residues in the CDR3. V gave up 2 bases and J gave up 5 bases; unmatched junction bases: 6. CDR3 coding DNA: TGCGCCAGCAGCTTACAGGGGGTGAACGACGAGCAGTACTTC. This sequence encodes CASSLQGVNDEQYF. The variable domain in full, completed from reference TRBV5-1 and TRBJ2-7, reads KAGVTQTPRYLIKTRGQQVTLSCSPISGHRSVSWYQQTPGQGLQFLFEYFSETQRNKGNFPGRFSGRQFSNSRSEMNVSTLELGDSALYLCASSLQGVNDEQYFGPGTRLTVT.

The genes are TRBV30 and TRBJ1-5, with TRBD1 matching 7 bases. The CDR3 spans 13 residues. Germline-derived CDR1 and CDR2 are GTSNPN and SVGIG (reference sequence). The trim removed 5 bases at V and 0 bases at J, leaving 1 base unmatched. CDR3 sequence reads: CAWGQDSNQPQHF. The CDR3 DNA is TGTGCCTGGGGACAGGATAGCAATCAGCCCCAGCATTTT.

The V and J genes are TRBV4-3 and TRBJ2-1; 9 bases map to TRBD1. The CDR3 has 17 amino acids. CDR1 LGHNA and CDR2 YSLEER come from the germline V gene. The V segment lost 3 bases and the J segment 6 bases; nucleotides outside the gene matches: 12. DNA of the CDR3: TGCGCCAGCAGCCAGGCGTCTACAGGGGGCGCGGGCAATGAGCAGTTCTTC. This sequence encodes CASSQASTGGAGNEQFF.

This chain uses TRBV19 with TRBJ1-5; D is undetermined. The CDR3 totals 14 residues. The germline V and J ends were trimmed by 7 bases and 3 bases, with 13 bases remaining between them. CDR1 LNHDA and CDR2 SQIVND come from the germline V gene (reference sequence). In nucleotides, the CDR3 is TGTGCCAGTAACCCCACTACCCCCAATCAGCCCCAGCATTTT. Residues: CASNPTTPNQPQHF. The variable domain in full, with the rest retrieved from reference TRBV19 and TRBJ1-5, is DGGITQSPKYLFRKEGQNVTLSCEQNLNHDAMYWYRQDPGQGLRLIYYSQIVNDFQKGDIAEGYSVSREKKESFPLTVTSAQKNPTAFYLCASNPTTPNQPQHFGDGTRLSIL.

This chain uses TRBV19 with TRBJ1-5, with D unclear. Germline V lookup: CDR1 LNHDA, CDR2 SQIVND (reference sequence). This CDR3 comprises 15 residues. Between the trimmed V and J ends, which lost 0 bases and 4 bases, there was a span of 10 bases. Here the CDR3 DNA reads TGTGCCAGTAGTATAGACCGGGGTGAGAATCAGCCCCAGCATTTT. It translates to CASSIDRGENQPQHF.

The chain joins TRBV7-3 to TRBJ2-7; maybe TRBD1 (6 bases). V was shortened by 2 bases and J by 6 bases, with 14 bases between the two germline ends. This CDR3 has 14 amino acids. Germline CDR1 reads SGHTA; CDR2 reads FQGTGA. DNA for the CDR3: TGTGCCAGCAGCTTAGGGGGCGGTGTGAGCGAGCAGTACTTC. Encoded protein: CASSLGGGVSEQYF.

The chain has TRBV21-1 and TRBJ1-5; no check of the table's D call, TRBD1, against the DNA was made. TRBV21-1 represents a pseudogene. The CDR3 consists of 16 residues. This CDR3 reads CASSKVPAGQNQPQHF. The CDR3 nucleotides read TGTGCCAGCAGCAAGGTCCCGGCAGGCCAGAATCAGCCCCAGCATTTT.